The rows below give T cell receptor beta chains drawn from one sample of a study of T cell repertoires in cytomegalovirus infection. One entry per CDR3 protein results from TCRdb running MiXCR on the reads. The sample has about 47,000 distinct CDR3 sequences; about 19% are singletons. Their target antigens are unknown. The material was CD8+ T cells from cultured PBMCs, obtained from culture after CMV antigen stimulation. These TCRs come from a human donor in good health (CMV status not recorded). Some clones in this sample may be carry-over from other donors' samples. CDR3s include the opening cysteine and the closing phenylalanine or tryptophan. D genes are given only for firm matches. Clone size, where shown, is once, few, many, or a class for clones that have expanded.

D gene: TRBD2; clone size: NA; J gene: TRBJ2-1; V gene: TRBV11-2; CDR3 protein: CASSSLAGGPGDEQFF; CDR3 DNA: TGTGCCAGCAGCTCGCTAGCGGGAGGGCCAGGGGATGAGCAGTTCTTC
D gene: NA; clone size: few; J gene: TRBJ2-3; V gene: TRBV9; CDR3 protein: CASSVGSSSTDTQYF; CDR3 DNA: TGTGCCAGCAGCGTAGGCAGTTCTAGCACAGATACGCAGTATTTT
D gene: NA; clone size: NA; J gene: TRBJ2-2; V gene: TRBV5-8; CDR3 protein: CASSLELASTGELFF; CDR3 DNA: TGTGCCAGCAGCTTGGAGTTAGCTAGCACCGGGGAGCTGTTTTTT
D gene: NA; clone size: many; J gene: TRBJ2-7; V gene: TRBV12-3/TRBV12-4; CDR3 protein: CASSLRQDYEQYF; CDR3 DNA: TGTGCCAGCAGTTTGAGGCAGGACTACGAGCAGTACTTC
D gene: NA; clone size: few; J gene: TRBJ2-2; V gene: TRBV5-6; CDR3 protein: CASSLGVNTGELFF; CDR3 DNA: TGTGCCAGCAGCTTGGGGGTGAACACCGGGGAGCTGTTTTTT
D gene: NA; clone size: many; J gene: TRBJ1-1; V gene: TRBV14; CDR3 protein: CASSQWDAEAFF; CDR3 DNA: TGTGCCAGCAGCCAATGGGACGCTGAAGCTTTCTTT
D gene: NA; clone size: few; J gene: TRBJ2-4; V gene: TRBV6-2/TRBV6-3; CDR3 protein: CASMGGAPVLAKNIQYF; CDR3 DNA: TGTGCCAGCATGGGGGGGGCACCCGTTTTAGCCAAAAACATTCAGTACTTC
D gene: NA; clone size: few; J gene: TRBJ1-4; V gene: TRBV5-4; CDR3 protein: CASRPDRTSTNEKLFF; CDR3 DNA: TGTGCCAGCAGACCCGACAGGACTTCAACTAATGAAAAACTGTTTTTT
D gene: NA; clone size: NA; J gene: TRBJ2-7; V gene: TRBV7-9; CDR3 protein: CASSRRTSLSYEQYF; CDR3 DNA: TGTGCCAGCTCCCGCCGGACTTCACTCTCCTACGAGCAGTACTTC
D gene: NA; clone size: many; J gene: TRBJ1-1; V gene: TRBV20-1; CDR3 protein: CSARPGDTEAFF; CDR3 DNA: TGCAGTGCGAGGCCGGGTGACACTGAAGCTTTCTTT